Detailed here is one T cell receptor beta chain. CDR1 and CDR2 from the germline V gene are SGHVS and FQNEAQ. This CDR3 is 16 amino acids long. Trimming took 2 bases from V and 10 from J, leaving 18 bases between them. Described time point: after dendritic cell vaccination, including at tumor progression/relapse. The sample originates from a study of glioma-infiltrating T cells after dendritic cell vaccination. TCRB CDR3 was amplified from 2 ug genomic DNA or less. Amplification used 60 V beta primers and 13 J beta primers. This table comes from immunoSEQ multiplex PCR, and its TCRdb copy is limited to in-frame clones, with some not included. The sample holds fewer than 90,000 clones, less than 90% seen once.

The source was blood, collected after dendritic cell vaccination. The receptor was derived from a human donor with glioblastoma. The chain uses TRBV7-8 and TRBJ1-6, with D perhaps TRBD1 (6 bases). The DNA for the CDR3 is TGTGCCAGCAGCTTAACTACAGGGAGCCCAAGGTCACCCCTCCACTTT. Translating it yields CASSLTTGSPRSPLHF.